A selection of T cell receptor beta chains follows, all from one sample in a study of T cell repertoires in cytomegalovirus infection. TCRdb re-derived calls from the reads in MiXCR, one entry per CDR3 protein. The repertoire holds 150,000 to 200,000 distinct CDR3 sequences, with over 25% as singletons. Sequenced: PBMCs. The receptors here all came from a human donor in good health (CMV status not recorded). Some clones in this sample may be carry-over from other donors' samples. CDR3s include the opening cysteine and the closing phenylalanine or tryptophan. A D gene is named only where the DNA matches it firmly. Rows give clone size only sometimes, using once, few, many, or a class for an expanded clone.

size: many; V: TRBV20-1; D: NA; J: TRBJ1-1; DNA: TGCAGTGCTAGAGATCTCAGTTTGGGCCCCTTTGAAGCTTTCTTT; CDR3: CSARDLSLGPFEAFF
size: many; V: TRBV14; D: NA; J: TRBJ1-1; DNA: TGTGCCAGCAGTTCTAAGGGGAACACTGAAGCTTTCTTT; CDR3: CASSSKGNTEAFF
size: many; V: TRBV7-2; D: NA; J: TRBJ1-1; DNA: TGTGCCAGCAGCTTAGCGGCGGGAGTGAACACTGAAGCTTTCTTT; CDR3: CASSLAAGVNTEAFF
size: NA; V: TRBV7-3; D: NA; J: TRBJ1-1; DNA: TGTGCCAGCAGCTTAACGACAGCCTGGAACACTGAAGCTTTCTTT; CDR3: CASSLTTAWNTEAFF
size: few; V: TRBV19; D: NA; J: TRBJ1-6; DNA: TGTGCCACCAGGACCTGGGAGTCACCCCTCCACTTT; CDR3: CATRTWESPLHF
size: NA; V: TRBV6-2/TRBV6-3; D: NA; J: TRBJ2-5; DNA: TGTGCCAGCAGTGAGGACCGAGGACTAAAGACCCAGTACTTC; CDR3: CASSEDRGLKTQYF
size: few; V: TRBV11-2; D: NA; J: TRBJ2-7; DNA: TGTGCCAGCAGCTTAGAGGGCGCAGACAGCTCCTACGAGCAGTACTTC; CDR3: CASSLEGADSSYEQYF
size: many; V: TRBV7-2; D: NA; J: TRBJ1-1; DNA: TGTGCCAGCTCACTTATGAACACTGAAGCTTTCTTT; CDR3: CASSLMNTEAFF
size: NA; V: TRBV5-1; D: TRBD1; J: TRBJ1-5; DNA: TGCGCCAGCAGCCTGGGACAGCATCAGCCCCAGCATTTT; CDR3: CASSLGQHQPQHF
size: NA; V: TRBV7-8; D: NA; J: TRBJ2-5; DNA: TGTGCCAGCAGCTCCCAGCAGGCAGGGAAGGGGTCGAGAGAGACCCAGTACTTC; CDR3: CASSSQQAGKGSRETQYF
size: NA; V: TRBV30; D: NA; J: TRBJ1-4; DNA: TGTGCCTGGAGTGGGGCCGGAGTAGTCTTGTATGAAAAACTGTTTTTT; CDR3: CAWSGAGVVLYEKLFF
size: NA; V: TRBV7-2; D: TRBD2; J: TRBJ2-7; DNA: TGTGCCAGCAGCTTTAGACCGGGGGAGGGGGAGCAGTACTTC; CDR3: CASSFRPGEGEQYF
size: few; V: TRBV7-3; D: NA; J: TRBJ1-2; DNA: TGTGCCAGCAGCTTAGGTTACAGGGATGGCTACACCTTC; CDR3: CASSLGYRDGYTF
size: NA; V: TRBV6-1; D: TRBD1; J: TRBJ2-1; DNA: TGTGCCAGCAGTGCCGGGACAGACTACAATGAGCAGTTCTTC; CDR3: CASSAGTDYNEQFF
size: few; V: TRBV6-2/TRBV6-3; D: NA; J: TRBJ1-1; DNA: TGTGCCAGCGCGCCGGACTTAGGGGGAGGGATCAGTACTGAAGCTTTCTTT; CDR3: CASAPDLGGGISTEAFF
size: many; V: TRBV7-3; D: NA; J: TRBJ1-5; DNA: TGTGCCAGCAACTTACATAGCAATCAGCCCCAGCATTTT; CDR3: CASNLHSNQPQHF
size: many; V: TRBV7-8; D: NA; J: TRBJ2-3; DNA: TGTGCCAGCCCCTCGGAGCGGGTAACAGTAATAACTAGCACAGATACGCAGTATTTT; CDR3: CASPSERVTVITSTDTQYF
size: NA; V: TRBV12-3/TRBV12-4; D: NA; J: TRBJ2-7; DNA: TGTGCCAGCAGTTTGAACAGTTTCGAGCAGTACTTC; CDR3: CASSLNSFEQYF
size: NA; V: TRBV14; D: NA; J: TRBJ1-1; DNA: TGTGCCAGCAGCCAAGGATTTCAGGATGTTGGCACTGAAGCTTTCTTT; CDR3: CASSQGFQDVGTEAFF
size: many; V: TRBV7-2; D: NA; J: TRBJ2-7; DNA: TGTGCCAGCAGCTACGCCGGGGCCCACTACGAGCAGTACTTC; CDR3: CASSYAGAHYEQYF
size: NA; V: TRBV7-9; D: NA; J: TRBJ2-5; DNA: TGTGCCAGCAGCCGAGTCGACAGAAAAGAGACCCAGTACTTC; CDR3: CASSRVDRKETQYF
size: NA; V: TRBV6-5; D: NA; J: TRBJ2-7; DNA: TGTGCCAGCAGTTATGGGCAGGGCGAGTACGAGCAGTACTTC; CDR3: CASSYGQGEYEQYF
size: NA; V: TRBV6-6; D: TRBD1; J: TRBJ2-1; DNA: TGTGCCAGCAGTCCAACAGGGGGCGCGGGGAATGAGCAGTTCTTC; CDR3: CASSPTGGAGNEQFF
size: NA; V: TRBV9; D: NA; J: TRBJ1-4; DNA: TGTGCCAGCAGCTTCAGCTCCGTTAATGAAAAACTGTTTTTT; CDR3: CASSFSSVNEKLFF
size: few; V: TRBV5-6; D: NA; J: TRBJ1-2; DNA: TGTGCCAGCAGCTTGGGGACACTCTATGGCTACACCTTC; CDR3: CASSLGTLYGYTF
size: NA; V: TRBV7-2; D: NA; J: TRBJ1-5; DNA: TGTGCCAGCAGCCGGGGTTTCAATCAGCCCCAGCATTTT; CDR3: CASSRGFNQPQHF
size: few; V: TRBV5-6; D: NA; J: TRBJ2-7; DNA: TGTGCCAGCAGCTTGTTAATAGCCTCCTACGAGCAGTACTTC; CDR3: CASSLLIASYEQYF
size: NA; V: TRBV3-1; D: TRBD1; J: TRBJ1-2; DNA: TGTGCCAGCAGCGAAAAGGGGGACAGCACCACTGGCTACACCTTC; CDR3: CASSEKGDSTTGYTF
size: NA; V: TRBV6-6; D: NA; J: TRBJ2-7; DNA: TGTGCCAGCAGTTCTCACTCCGAGCAGTACTTC; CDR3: CASSSHSEQYF
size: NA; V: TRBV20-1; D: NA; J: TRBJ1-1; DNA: TGCAGTGCTCGCGATACGATGACCTCTGAAGCTTTCTTT; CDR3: CSARDTMTSEAFF